This T cell receptor (beta chain) came from a study of T cells of healthy individuals. TCRdb fed the 5' RACE reads into MiXCR, producing one record per CDR3 protein. Here the sample spans tens of thousands of distinct CDR3 sequences, 15% to 20% being singletons. Germline V lookup: CDR1 MGHRA, CDR2 YSYEKL. The CDR3 spans 13 residues. Trimming stripped 11 bases from V and 7 bases from J, with 21 bases between. This clonotype has a count of ten or more. This clonotype was obtained from a human donor in good health. The chain recombines TRBV4-1 with TRBJ2-7; a weak D match, TRBD1 (6 bases). The CDR3 loop reads CAAGGPTVREQYF. The DNA of the CDR3 is TGCGCCGCTGGGGGCCCGACTGTGAGAGAGCAGTACTTC.